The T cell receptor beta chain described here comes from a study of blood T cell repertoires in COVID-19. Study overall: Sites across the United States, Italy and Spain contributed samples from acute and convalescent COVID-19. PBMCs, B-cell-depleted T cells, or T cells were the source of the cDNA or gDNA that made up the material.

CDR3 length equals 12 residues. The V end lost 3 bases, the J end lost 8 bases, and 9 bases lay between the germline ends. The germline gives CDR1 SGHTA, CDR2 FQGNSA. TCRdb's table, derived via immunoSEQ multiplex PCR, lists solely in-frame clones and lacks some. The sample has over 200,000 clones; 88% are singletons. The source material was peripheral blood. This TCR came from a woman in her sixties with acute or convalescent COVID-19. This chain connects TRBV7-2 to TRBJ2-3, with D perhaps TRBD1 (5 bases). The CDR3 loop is CASSLRQGTQYF. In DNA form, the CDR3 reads TGTGCCAGCAGCTTGCGCCAGGGTACGCAGTATTTT.